The present entry profiles one T cell receptor beta chain with its context. Its target is unknown. This sample was taken from a study of response to subunit inactivated influenza vaccine. Broader study findings: Authors suggested few new T cells are recruited by each seasonal influenza vaccination.

TCRdb reanalysed the RT-PCR reads using MiXCR and keeps one entry per CDR3 protein. The data hold hundreds of thousands of distinct CDR3 sequences, with approximately 11% observed a single time. Trimming took 0 bases from V and 6 from J, leaving 10 bases between them. This CDR3 has 14 amino acids. Germline-derived CDR1 and CDR2 are ENHRY and SYGVKD. Specimen: PBMCs from blood, collected roughly 45 days after vaccination. This clonotype was obtained from a man aged 50-59 years who received an inactivated influenza vaccine. The rearrangement joins TRBV10-3 to TRBJ2-3; no clear D gene. As DNA, the CDR3 is TGTGCCATCAGTGAGTCGACATATGGGGATACGCAGTATTTT. This sequence encodes CAISESTYGDTQYF.